This TCR beta chain was documented in a study of OX40 agonist ivuxolimab in advanced cancers. Overall study context: Those enrolled were 80% to 85% male, with a mean age of about 66 years and ages from about 20 to 85. Study-wide points: Part of the nonresponder group also had normalized T-cell clonal expansion that was low. In the 0.1-3.0 mg/kg groups, partial responders showed among the lowest expansion.

The V gene's germline CDR1 is SGHTA and CDR2 FQGNSA. CDR3 size: 15 residues. Assay: immunoSEQ multiplex PCR; the TCRdb copy retains only in-frame clones and omits some. Of tens of thousands of clones listed, about 90% are singletons. Regarding this clone: Its antigen is still unknown.

It was autoimmune disease history or systemic immunosuppression that excluded patients. Sequenced material: CD4+ or CD8+ T cells sorted from blood, taken in a trial of the OX40 agonist ivuxolimab. This receptor was identified in an adult with an advanced solid tumor such as melanoma, head and neck, liver or kidney cancer. The chain has TRBV7-2 and TRBJ2-5; D remains unclear. The J call may be incorrect, as the DNA end agrees better with TRBJ2-7. CDR3 sequence: CASSSDLTLSYEQYF. In DNA form, the CDR3 reads TGTGCCAGCAGCTCAGACCTAACCTTATCCTACGAGCAGTACTTC.